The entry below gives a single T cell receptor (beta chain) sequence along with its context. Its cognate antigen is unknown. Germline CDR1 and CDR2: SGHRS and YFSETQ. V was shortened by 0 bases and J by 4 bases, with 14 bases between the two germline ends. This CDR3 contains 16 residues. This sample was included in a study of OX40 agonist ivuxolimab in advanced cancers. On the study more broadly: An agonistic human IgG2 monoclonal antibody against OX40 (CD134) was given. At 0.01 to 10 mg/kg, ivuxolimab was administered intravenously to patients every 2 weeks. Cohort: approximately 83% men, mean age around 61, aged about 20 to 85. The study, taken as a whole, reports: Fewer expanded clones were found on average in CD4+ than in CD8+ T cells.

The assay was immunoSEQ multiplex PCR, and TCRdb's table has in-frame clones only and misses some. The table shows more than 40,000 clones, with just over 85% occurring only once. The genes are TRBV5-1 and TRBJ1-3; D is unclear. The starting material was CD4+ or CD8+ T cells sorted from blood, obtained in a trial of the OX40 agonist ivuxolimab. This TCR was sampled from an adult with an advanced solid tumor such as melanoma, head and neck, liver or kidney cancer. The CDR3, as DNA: TGCGCCAGCAGCTTGGGCGAAAGGGTTTCAGGAAACACCATATATTTT. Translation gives CASSLGERVSGNTIYF.